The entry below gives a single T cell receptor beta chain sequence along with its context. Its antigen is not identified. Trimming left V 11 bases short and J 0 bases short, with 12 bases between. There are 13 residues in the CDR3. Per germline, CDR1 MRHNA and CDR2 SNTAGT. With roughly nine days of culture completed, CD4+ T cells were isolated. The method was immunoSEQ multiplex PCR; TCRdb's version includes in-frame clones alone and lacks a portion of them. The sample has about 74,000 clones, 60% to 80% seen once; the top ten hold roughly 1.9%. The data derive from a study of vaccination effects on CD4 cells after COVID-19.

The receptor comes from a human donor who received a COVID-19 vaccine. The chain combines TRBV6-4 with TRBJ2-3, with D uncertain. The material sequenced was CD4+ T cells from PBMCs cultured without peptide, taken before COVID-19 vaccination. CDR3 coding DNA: TGTGCCCATACCGGGCGTAGCACAGATACGCAGTATTTT. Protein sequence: CAHTGRSTDTQYF.